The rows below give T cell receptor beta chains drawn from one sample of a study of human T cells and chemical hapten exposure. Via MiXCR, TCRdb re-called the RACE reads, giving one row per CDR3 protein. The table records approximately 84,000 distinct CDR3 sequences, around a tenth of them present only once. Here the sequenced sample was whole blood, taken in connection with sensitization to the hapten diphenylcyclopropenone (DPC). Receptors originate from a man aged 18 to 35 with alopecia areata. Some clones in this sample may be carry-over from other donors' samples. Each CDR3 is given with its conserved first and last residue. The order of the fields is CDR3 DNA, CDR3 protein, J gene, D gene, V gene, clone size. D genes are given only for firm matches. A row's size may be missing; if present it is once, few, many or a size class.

TGTGCCAGCAGTGAGGGACCCAACACAGATACGCAGTATTTT,CASSEGPNTDTQYF,TRBJ2-3,.,TRBV6-2/TRBV6-3,.
TGCAGCGTTGGCCCCCAGGGTATCTATGGCTACACCTTC,CSVGPQGIYGYTF,TRBJ1-2,.,TRBV29-1,many
TGCGCCAGCAGCTTGGTTCAGGGGGACTACGAGCAGTACTTC,CASSLVQGDYEQYF,TRBJ2-7,TRBD1,TRBV5-1,few
TGTGCCAGCAGGGCCGACAGTGGGTCGGATGGCTACACCTTC,CASRADSGSDGYTF,TRBJ1-2,.,TRBV6-6,few
TGTGCCACCCAAAACCGGGGGGCGACAGATACGCAGTATTTT,CATQNRGATDTQYF,TRBJ2-3,.,TRBV24-1,few
TGCAGCGTTGAGCTACTTCAGGGGGCTATCACAGATACGCAGTATTTT,CSVELLQGAITDTQYF,TRBJ2-3,TRBD1,TRBV29-1,.
TGCAGTGCTAGATGGGCAGGCCAAGAGACCCAGTACTTC,CSARWAGQETQYF,TRBJ2-5,.,TRBV20-1,many
TGTGCCAGCAGCTTAGCCCGGGCCTCCTACGAGCAGTACTTC,CASSLARASYEQYF,TRBJ2-7,.,TRBV11-2,many
TGCGCCAGCAGCCACGGACTAGCGGTTTTATACAATGAGCAGTTCTTC,CASSHGLAVLYNEQFF,TRBJ2-1,TRBD2,TRBV4-1,few
TGCAGCGTTTTAGGGTTTCAAGAGACCCAGTACTTC,CSVLGFQETQYF,TRBJ2-5,.,TRBV29-1,.
TGCAGTGCGAGAAGTCCCAGTCCCAGTAGTTTCTCTGGAAACACCATATATTTT,CSARSPSPSSFSGNTIYF,TRBJ1-3,.,TRBV20-1,.
TGTGCCAGCAGCTTCCAGACAGGAGATGCAGATACGCAGTATTTT,CASSFQTGDADTQYF,TRBJ2-3,.,TRBV7-9,few
TGTGCCAGCAGCCAAGATCGGCAGGATATTAAGGCTTTCTTT,CASSQDRQDIKAFF,TRBJ1-1,.,TRBV3-1,few
TGCGCCAGCAGCCAAGCAGGGGGTAGCGCTGAAGCTTTCTTT,CASSQAGGSAEAFF,TRBJ1-1,TRBD1,TRBV4-1,.
TGTGCCAGCAGCCCGACGGTGGGAGGGGGGACAGATACGCAGTATTTT,CASSPTVGGGTDTQYF,TRBJ2-3,.,TRBV7-9,many
TGTGCCAGCAAGACAGAGCCCATGAACACTGAAGCTTTCTTT,CASKTEPMNTEAFF,TRBJ1-1,.,TRBV2,many
TGTGCCAGCAGCTTCGTGACAGGGGTCACAGATACGCAGTATTTT,CASSFVTGVTDTQYF,TRBJ2-3,TRBD1,TRBV12-3/TRBV12-4,.
TGCAGCGTCGTTGTTGGCTCTGGAAACACCATATATTTT,CSVVVGSGNTIYF,TRBJ1-3,.,TRBV29-1,many
TGTGCCAGCAGCCGGGACTTGGGGCAGCCCCAGCATTTT,CASSRDLGQPQHF,TRBJ1-5,.,TRBV3-1,many
TGTGCCACCAGTGATTTGGGGGACAGGCGGAGTGAGCAGTTCTTC,CATSDLGDRRSEQFF,TRBJ2-1,TRBD1,TRBV24-1,.
TGCAGTGCTAGGCAGCGGTCGAACACCGGGGAGCTGTTTTTT,CSARQRSNTGELFF,TRBJ2-2,.,TRBV20-1,many
TGCAGTGCTAGAGAGAGGGCAGAGACCCAGTACTTC,CSARERAETQYF,TRBJ2-5,.,TRBV20-1,few
TGTGCCAGCAGCTCTTATTCAGATACGCAGTATTTT,CASSSYSDTQYF,TRBJ2-3,.,TRBV11-3,.
TGTGCCAGCAGTGAACGAGACAGCTGGACCCAAGAGACCCAGTACTTC,CASSERDSWTQETQYF,TRBJ2-5,.,TRBV25-1,many
TGTGCCAGCAGCCACAGGGCCCCGTATCAGCCCCAGCATTTT,CASSHRAPYQPQHF,TRBJ1-5,.,TRBV28,.
TGTGCCAGCAGCACTCGGGACGGATTCGCCCTCTCTGGAAACACCATATATTTT,CASSTRDGFALSGNTIYF,TRBJ1-3,.,TRBV11-2,.
TGTGCCAGCAGCGCCGGGGGGGCGGACTTGGAAAAACTGTTTTTT,CASSAGGADLEKLFF,TRBJ1-4,.,TRBV7-9,few
TGTGCCAGCTCAAACCTCGCCGGGACAGGGCTTGGGAATTCACCCCTCCACTTT,CASSNLAGTGLGNSPLHF,TRBJ1-6,TRBD1,TRBV18,many
TGTGCCAGCAGTTTAGGGGGGGTCCAAGAGACCCAGTACTTC,CASSLGGVQETQYF,TRBJ2-5,.,TRBV12-3/TRBV12-4,many
TGCGCCAGCAGCTTAGGGCAGGGAGTAGGAGAAGCTTTCTTT,CASSLGQGVGEAFF,TRBJ1-1,.,TRBV5-1,few
TGTGCCAGCTCAGAAGTAACAGGGAGCTCCTACGAGCAGTACTTC,CASSEVTGSSYEQYF,TRBJ2-7,.,TRBV18,many
TGTGCCAGCACCATGAGGGCCTACGAGCAGTACTTC,CASTMRAYEQYF,TRBJ2-7,.,TRBV7-9,.
TGTGCCAGCAGCCAAGACGGCAGCTACTATGGCTACACCTTC,CASSQDGSYYGYTF,TRBJ1-2,.,TRBV3-1,.
TGTGCCAGCACTCCGGGGCAGGGGGGATTGTACACTGAAGCTTTCTTT,CASTPGQGGLYTEAFF,TRBJ1-1,TRBD1,TRBV12-3/TRBV12-4,many
TGTGCCAGCCTCATGTCCGGCAGCACCTATAATTCACCCCTCCACTTT,CASLMSGSTYNSPLHF,TRBJ1-6,.,TRBV12-3/TRBV12-4,few
TGTGCCAGCAGCTTTACAGGGGGTGACACTGAAGCTTTCTTT,CASSFTGGDTEAFF,TRBJ1-1,TRBD1,TRBV7-6,.
TGTGCCAGCAGCCAAGAGGCAGCGAGGTTCACCGGGGAGCTGTTTTTT,CASSQEAARFTGELFF,TRBJ2-2,.,TRBV4-2,many
TGTGCCAGCAGCCTAATATGGGGGGGCAATGAGCAGTTCTTC,CASSLIWGGNEQFF,TRBJ2-1,TRBD2,TRBV11-2,few
TGTGCCAGCAGCTTAGGGGCTCTAGCGGGGGCCCGCGATACGCAGTATTTT,CASSLGALAGARDTQYF,TRBJ2-3,TRBD2,TRBV11-3,.
TGTGCCAGCAGTTACGGAGGGAGTCGCCACAATGAGCAGTTCTTC,CASSYGGSRHNEQFF,TRBJ2-1,.,TRBV6-5,.
TGTGCCGGAGAGGCCAGGGGTCCCAGCTCCTACAATGAGCAGTTCTTC,CAGEARGPSSYNEQFF,TRBJ2-1,.,TRBV19,many
TGCGCCAGCACCCAGGGAATGGGGAACACTGAAGCTTTCTTT,CASTQGMGNTEAFF,TRBJ1-1,.,TRBV4-3,few
TGTGCCATCCTCCGGACGGGGATGAACTATGGCTACACCTTC,CAILRTGMNYGYTF,TRBJ1-2,.,TRBV10-3,.
TGTGCCAGCAGCTTAGACAGGGACCAGCCCCAGCATTTT,CASSLDRDQPQHF,TRBJ1-5,.,TRBV7-2,many
TGTGCCAGCACCTCGACCGGGGAGCTGTTTTTT,CASTSTGELFF,TRBJ2-2,.,TRBV5-6,many
TGTGCCACCGCGGGGGGAGATAATGAAAAACTGTTTTTT,CATAGGDNEKLFF,TRBJ1-4,.,TRBV15,many
TGTGCCAGCAGCTTAGGAGGAACCCACACTGAAGCTTTCTTT,CASSLGGTHTEAFF,TRBJ1-1,.,TRBV7-6,.
TGTGCCAGCAGCCCTCGGCATAGGCAGGGGCGACAAGTTGCTGGGGAGCTGTTTTTT,CASSPRHRQGRQVAGELFF,TRBJ2-2,.,TRBV7-8,few
TGTGCCAGCAGTTACTCGAATCTCCCAGATACGCAGTATTTT,CASSYSNLPDTQYF,TRBJ2-3,.,TRBV6-2/TRBV6-3,.
TGTGCCAGCTCATCGACCCACTTACTAGCGGGGGGGCCAAGAGATACGCAGTATTTT,CASSSTHLLAGGPRDTQYF,TRBJ2-3,TRBD2,TRBV18,many
TGTGCCAGCAGCCGAGCCGGCGGGGGGGCCAGGGACATTCAGTACTTC,CASSRAGGGARDIQYF,TRBJ2-4,TRBD2,TRBV7-2,few